This TCR beta chain was found in a study of cytomegalovirus exposure and HLA in healthy donors. Comments on this clone: Its matching antigen is unknown.

Germline assignment: CDR1 MNHEY and CDR2 SMNVEV (reference sequence). The CDR3 sequence is 20 residues long. J gave up 10 bases and V 0 bases, and 18 bases lay outside the gene matches. Notes on the study in general: Prior analysis indicated that the majority of TCR beta V segments exhibited productivity approximately 87% or approximately 30% of the time. A missense variant in DCLRE1C was later tied to TCR beta V- and J-gene trimming. Roughly uniform depth of sequencing across donors was assumed in presence/absence analyses.

The study ran its PCR with 60 Vbeta and 13 Jbeta primers. The method was immunoSEQ multiplex PCR; TCRdb's version includes in-frame clones alone and lacks a portion of them. The table records tens of thousands of clones, approximately 78% of them present only once. The chain has TRBV27 and TRBJ1-6, with TRBD1 identical over 10 bases. The specimen sequenced was PBMCs. The origin of this receptor is a male donor in good health and CMV-seropositive. CDR3 coding DNA: TGTGCCAGCAGTTTATCCAAATTCAGGACAGGGGGAATACTAGGGTCACCCCTCCACTTT. This encodes CASSLSKFRTGGILGSPLHF.